Detailed here is one T cell receptor beta chain. The data were produced by immunoSEQ multiplex PCR, yet TCRdb's version contains in-frame clones alone and is incomplete. The profile shows tens of thousands of clones, 82% of them singletons. The data originate from a study of PD-L1 blockade in urothelial cancer. The germline V and J ends were trimmed by 5 bases and 5 bases, with 13 bases remaining between them. This CDR3 comprises 14 residues. The V gene's germline CDR1 is SGHTA and CDR2 FQGNSA. This chain joins TRBV7-2 and TRBJ2-1; D might be TRBD2 (6 bases). This receptor was obtained from a man in his 70s with urothelial cancer. The source was PBMCs, collected around atezolizumab (anti-PD-L1) treatment. In DNA, the CDR3 is TGTGCCAGCAGCCCCCGGAGGGCCCACAATGAGCAGTTCTTC. This encodes CASSPRRAHNEQFF.